This T cell receptor beta chain was documented in a study of blood T cell repertoires in COVID-19. Study background: Nucleic acid was either cDNA or gDNA, and it came from T cells, B-cell-depleted T cells, or PBMCs.

In the source study's methods: Amplifying reference gene primers gave estimates of nucleated cell counts. Using immunoSEQ multiplex PCR, the repertoire was profiled, and TCRdb retains in-frame clones only, with some absent. V and J calls and clone size are given by that table; D and trimming were obtained from the DNA. The table has about 100,000 clones, 60% to 85% seen once; the top ten hold about 1.8%. V dropped 2 bases and J dropped 15; count of bases not matched to a gene: 6. CDR1 is MNHEY, CDR2 SVGAGI, per germline. The CDR3 runs 12 residues. The specimen sequenced was peripheral blood. The chain is built from TRBV6-5 and TRBJ2-1; 8 nucleotides match TRBD1. This sequence was found in a woman aged 40 to 50 with acute or convalescent COVID-19. DNA of the CDR3: TGTGCCAGCAGTTACAATAGACAGGGGCTGTTCTTC. Translation gives CASSYNRQGLFF.